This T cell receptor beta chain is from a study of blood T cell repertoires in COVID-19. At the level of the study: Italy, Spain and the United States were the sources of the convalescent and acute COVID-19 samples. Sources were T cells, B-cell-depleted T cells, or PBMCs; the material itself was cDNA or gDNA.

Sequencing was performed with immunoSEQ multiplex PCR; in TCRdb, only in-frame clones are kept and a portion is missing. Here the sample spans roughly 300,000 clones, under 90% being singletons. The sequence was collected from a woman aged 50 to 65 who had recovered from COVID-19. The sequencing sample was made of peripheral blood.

CDR3 protein: CASSLDNNYGYTF. CDR3 DNA: TGTGCCAGCAGCTTAGACAACAACTATGGCTACACCTTC. The V and J genes are TRBV7-2 and TRBJ1-2, with D hard to call. The germline V gene encodes CDR1 SGHTA and CDR2 FQGNSA. The CDR3 is made up of 13 amino acids. Trimming pared 1 base from V and 2 bases from J, leaving 5 bases between.